This T cell receptor (beta chain) was retrieved from a study of chemoradiotherapy in HPV16-positive cancers. TCRdb keeps only in-frame clones here, not all; method: immunoSEQ multiplex PCR. The repertoire has nearly 35,000 clones, 92% of them found once; the top ten carry approximately 3.6%. V lost 5 bases and J lost 1; bases outside the gene matches: 9. Germline CDR1 reads LNHNV; CDR2 reads YYDKDF (reference sequence). The CDR3 has 16 residues. The chain links TRBV15 to TRBJ1-1; TRBD1 agrees at 8 bases. The specimen comprised blood, sampled from a patient who underwent chemoradiotherapy. The clonotype was recovered from a human donor with HPV-associated anogenital cancer. The CDR3 DNA reads as TGTGCCACCAGCTCCAGACTCGGGACAGGGAACACTGAAGCTTTCTTT. It is translated as CATSSRLGTGNTEAFF.